The 25 T cell receptor beta chains below come from one sample, sequenced in a study of CD8 T cells in ankylosing spondylitis. TCRdb called the 5' RACE reads again in MiXCR, with one record for every CDR3 protein. The sample lists under 300,000 distinct CDR3 sequences, about 11% seen once, with about 2.5% in the top ten. The sequencing input was blood, either unsorted or a sorted T cell fraction (not recorded which). The origin of the receptors is a male donor with ankylosing spondylitis or in good health (not recorded which).

This clonotype was counted ten times or more. The chain combines TRBV10-3 with TRBJ2-5, with 9 bases lining up with TRBD2. V was clipped by 3 bases and J by 2 bases; unmatched bases: 4. Germline CDR1 and CDR2: ENHRY and SYGVKD. The CDR3 extends over 15 amino acids. In DNA form, the CDR3 reads TGTGCCATCAGTGAAAGAGCGGGGGGACAAGAGACCCAGTACTTC. Amino acid sequence: CAISERAGGQETQYF.

The chain links TRBV29-1 to TRBJ1-1; TRBD1 might be the D (6 bases). CDR1 is SQVTM and CDR2 is ANQGSEA in the germline V gene. CDR3 length: 13 amino acids. Trimming stripped 7 bases from V and 0 bases from J, with 12 bases between. The CDR3 spells CSARQVLNTEAFF. The CDR3 DNA reads TGCAGCGCCAGACAGGTCTTGAACACTGAAGCTTTCTTT.

V and J are TRBV7-2 and TRBJ2-7, with 8 bases fitting TRBD2. Looked up from germline, CDR1 is SGHTA and CDR2 is FQGNSA. J was trimmed by 4 bases and V by 4 bases; bases with no gene match: 3. This CDR3 has 13 amino acids. The CDR3 region has the DNA TGTGCCAGCAGCTCAGTAGCGGGGTACGAGCAGTACTTC. This encodes CASSSVAGYEQYF.

This clonotype has ten or more counts. The chain couples TRBV5-5 to TRBJ2-2; D is perhaps TRBD1 (6 bases). V was pared by 0 bases and J by 4 bases, with 13 bases between. This CDR3 contains 16 residues. Germline V gives CDR1 SGHKS, CDR2 YYEKEE (reference sequence). CDR3 sequence: CASSLEPRGSTGELFF. The CDR3 DNA sequence: TGTGCCAGCAGCTTGGAGCCCAGGGGTAGCACCGGGGAGCTGTTTTTT.

This clonotype was picked up many times. The chain is built from TRBV30 and TRBJ1-2, with a possible D match to TRBD1 (5 bases). The V end lost 2 bases, the J end lost 4 bases, and 11 bases lay between the germline ends. CDR1 and CDR2 (germline): GTSNPN, SVGIG (reference sequence). The CDR3 loop spans 13 amino acids. The CDR3 reads CAWSSRGFYGYTF. The CDR3 DNA is TGTGCCTGGAGTAGTAGGGGTTTCTATGGCTACACCTTC. Drawing the rest from reference TRBV30 and TRBJ1-2, the complete variable domain is SQTIHQWPATLVQPVGSPLSLECTVEGTSNPNLYWYRQAAGRGLQLLFYSVGIGQISSEVPQNLSASRPQDRQFILSSKKLLLSDSGFYLCAWSSRGFYGYTFGSGTRLTVV.

The chain has TRBV20-1 and TRBJ1-1; D not resolved. The V gene lost 5 bases and the J gene lost 1 base, with 14 bases spanning the gap. The CDR3 runs 14 residues. Germline lookup yields CDR1 DFQATT and CDR2 SNEGSKA (reference sequence). CDR3 sequence: CSAGRSGPNTEAFF. The CDR3 region has the DNA TGCAGTGCTGGACGTAGCGGGCCGAACACTGAAGCTTTCTTT.

This clonotype was seen at least ten times. This chain joins TRBV7-2 and TRBJ2-7, with D perhaps matching TRBD2 (5 bases). The germline V gene encodes CDR1 SGHTA and CDR2 FQGNSA. V was clipped by 1 base and J by 3 bases, with 7 bases between them. The CDR3 loop spans 13 amino acids. This CDR3 reads CASSLGRGYEQYF. In nucleotides, the CDR3 is TGTGCCAGCAGCTTAGGACGGGGCTACGAGCAGTACTTC.

This clonotype was found many times. The CDR3 region is CSARHDYGYTF. CDR3 DNA: TGCAGTGCTAGACATGACTATGGCTACACCTTC. V usage is TRBV20-1 and J usage is TRBJ1-2; D remains unclear. This CDR3 comprises 11 residues. CDR1 and CDR2 (germline): DFQATT, SNEGSKA (reference sequence). The germline V and J ends were trimmed by 2 bases and 3 bases, with 4 bases remaining between them.

The chain joins TRBV30 to TRBJ2-3; a possible D gene is TRBD1 (7 bases). CDR3 length equals 15 residues. In germline, CDR1 is GTSNPN, CDR2 SVGIG (reference sequence). The germline V and J ends were trimmed by 1 base and 1 base, with 12 bases remaining between them. The CDR3 DNA reads as TGTGCCTGGAGTGGCAGGGGGGAAGGCACAGATACGCAGTATTTT. Its protein is CAWSGRGEGTDTQYF.

The chain uses TRBV10-3 and TRBJ2-2; 7 nucleotides agree with TRBD2. CDR3 length: 14 residues. Germline loops: CDR1 ENHRY, CDR2 SYGVKD. J gave up 1 base and V 5 bases, and 1 base lay outside the gene matches. CDR3 bases: TGTGCCATCAGTCTAGCGGAGAACACCGGGGAGCTGTTTTTT. Protein: CAISLAENTGELFF.

The chain links TRBV5-1 to TRBJ2-7; a weak D match, TRBD1 (6 bases). The CDR3 spans 14 residues. Trimming removed 4 bases from V and 3 bases from J, with 14 bases in between. Germline CDR1 is SGHRS and CDR2 is YFSETQ. The CDR3 DNA is TGCGCCAGCAGCGCCGGGCAGGGGTACTACGAGCAGTACTTC. Its translation: CASSAGQGYYEQYF.

The V gene is TRBV5-5, the J gene TRBJ2-1; D is uncertain. Germline V gene data show CDR1 as SGHKS and CDR2 as YYEKEE (reference sequence). Trimming took 2 bases from V and 0 from J, leaving 12 bases between them. The CDR3 spans 16 residues. CDR3 region: CASSLSQPYSYNEQFF. DNA for the CDR3: TGTGCCAGCAGCTTAAGCCAGCCCTACTCCTACAATGAGCAGTTCTTC.

This clonotype was detected ten times or more. V is TRBV2 and J is TRBJ2-2, with a weak D call TRBD1 (5 bases). Per germline, CDR1 SNHLY and CDR2 FYNNEI. V lost 0 bases and J 2 bases, leaving 10 bases between the germline ends. The CDR3 length is 16 residues. The DNA for the CDR3 is TGTGCCAGCAGTGAAGCGTCTAGGGGAAACACCGGGGAGCTGTTTTTT. As protein: CASSEASRGNTGELFF.

This clonotype has more than one count but fewer than ten. The rearrangement joins TRBV29-1 to TRBJ1-1; the D gene is possibly TRBD1 (5 bases). The CDR3 has 13 amino acids. Germline assignment: CDR1 SQVTM and CDR2 ANQGSEA. V shed 6 bases and J shed 0 bases, with 11 bases lying between them. CDR3 loop: CSVQGTVNTEAFF. The CDR3 DNA is TGCAGCGTGCAGGGCACCGTGAACACTGAAGCTTTCTTT.

This chain uses TRBV11-3 with TRBJ2-1, with 8 bases aligning to TRBD2. There are 15 residues in the CDR3. Germline-derived CDR1 and CDR2 are SGHNT and YENEEA. J lost 0 bases, V lost 5 bases, and 3 bases had no gene match. The CDR3 sequence: CASSRRGGSYNEQFF. CDR3 nucleotides: TGTGCCAGCAGCCGTCGGGGGGGCTCCTACAATGAGCAGTTCTTC. Looking up the rest from reference TRBV11-3 and TRBJ2-1 gives the full variable domain: EAGVVQSPRYKIIEKKQPVAFWCNPISGHNTLYWYLQNLGQGPELLIRYENEEAVDDSQLPKDRFSAERLKGVDSTLKIQPAELGDSAVYLCASSRRGGSYNEQFFGPGTRLTVL.

In this sample, this clonotype turned up many times. The chain employs TRBV6-1 and TRBJ2-6; D gene unclear. CDR1 MNHNS and CDR2 SASEGT come from the germline V gene. V lost 5 bases and J lost 1, with 15 bases in between. This CDR3 has 17 residues. The CDR3 nucleotides read TGTGCCAGCAGTCCAAATGTCCTTATGTCTGGGGCCAACGTCCTGACTTTC. This encodes CASSPNVLMSGANVLTF.

This clonotype has ten or more counts. The chain links TRBV30 to TRBJ1-2; no firm D call. In germline, CDR1 is GTSNPN, CDR2 SVGIG (reference sequence). The length of the CDR3 is 12 residues. Trimming took off 4 bases at V and 4 bases at J, with 10 bases between the two ends. CDR3 protein: CAWNKGFYGYTF. The CDR3 DNA follows: TGTGCCTGGAATAAGGGTTTCTATGGCTACACCTTC.

This clonotype has ten or more counts. The J gene is TRBJ2-3, the V gene TRBV6-5; tentatively, D is TRBD2 (6 bases). This CDR3 spans 15 amino acids. Trimming stripped 2 bases from V and 1 base from J, with 10 bases between. Germline CDR1 and CDR2: MNHEY and SVGAGI. CDR3: CASSYLGSGTDTQYF. As DNA, the CDR3 is TGTGCCAGCAGTTACCTCGGGAGTGGCACAGATACGCAGTATTTT.

To note about this clonotype: This clone may be a read error of a much larger clone one base away. The chain combines TRBV7-2 with TRBJ1-2, with D perhaps TRBD1 (5 bases). CDR1 is SGHTA, CDR2 FQGNSA, per germline. This CDR3 region has 14 residues. The CDR3 protein is CACSFTGTAYGYTF. DNA for the CDR3: TGTGCCTGCAGCTTCACCGGGACGGCCTATGGCTACACCTTC.

A remark on this clonotype: A read error may be the cause here, since a much bigger clone is one base away. This sequence joins TRBV6-6 and TRBJ2-1, with 8 bases lining up with TRBD2. The CDR3 totals 13 residues. Looked up from germline, CDR1 is MNHNY and CDR2 is SVGAGI (reference sequence). CDR3 sequence (DNA): TGTGCCAGCAGGAGCGGGAGCTACAGTGAGCAGTTCTTC. Its protein product is CASRSGSYSEQFF.

This chain joins TRBV7-9 and TRBJ1-3; D is ambiguous. Germline CDR1 and CDR2: SEHNR and FQNEAQ (reference sequence). The CDR3 has 14 residues. V was clipped by 1 base and J by 2 bases, with 6 bases between them. CDR3 residues: CASSLVGTGNTIYF. CDR3 sequence (DNA): TGTGCCAGCAGCTTAGTGGGTACTGGAAACACCATATATTTT.

This clonotype was observed at least ten times. J is TRBJ2-5 and V is TRBV5-1; either TRBD1 or TRBD2 may fit D (5 bases each). The CDR3 sequence is 15 residues long. CDR1 SGHRS and CDR2 YFSETQ come from the germline V gene. Deletions cut 2 bases from V and 5 bases from J, with 16 bases between. The CDR3: CASSFTRGEGETQYF. The CDR3 DNA follows: TGCGCCAGCAGCTTTACTCGGGGAGAGGGGGAGACCCAGTACTTC.

The table lists this clonotype with a count of one. A much larger clone sits a single nucleotide away, making a read error possible. The chain employs TRBV5-1 and TRBJ2-2, with D possibly matching TRBD1 (6 bases). The CDR3 sequence is 14 residues long. Germline V gene data show CDR1 as SGHRS and CDR2 as YFSETQ. In DNA, the CDR3 is TGCGCCAGCAGCTTAAAACAGGGTCCCGGGGAGCAGTTTTTT. This translates into CASSLKQGPGEQFF.

This clonotype was detected ten times or more. The chain combines TRBV30 with TRBJ2-1; no clear D gene. V was trimmed by 1 base and J by 4 bases, leaving 8 bases between them. The V gene's germline CDR1 is GTSNPN and CDR2 SVGIG (reference sequence). The CDR3 totals 13 residues. The chain's CDR3 is CAWSDSLYNEQFF. The CDR3 region has the DNA TGTGCCTGGAGTGACAGCCTTTACAATGAGCAGTTCTTC.

This clonotype was seen many times. The chain recombines TRBV5-1 with TRBJ1-1, with 7 bases that match TRBD1. V shed 3 bases, J shed 8 bases, and the junction held 10 bases outside the gene matches. The CDR3 sequence is 14 residues long. Germline V lookup: CDR1 SGHRS, CDR2 YFSETQ. The CDR3 reads CASSYGTAVEEAFF. For the CDR3, the DNA is TGCGCCAGCAGCTACGGGACAGCCGTGGAAGAAGCTTTCTTT.